Shown below are 13 T cell receptor beta chains from a single sample sequenced in a study of blood T cell repertoires in COVID-19. The assay was immunoSEQ multiplex PCR, and TCRdb's table has in-frame clones only and misses some. The table shows about 170,000 clones, with approximately 79% occurring only once. The material sequenced was peripheral blood. The receptors stem from a woman of 80 years or more with acute or convalescent COVID-19.

This clone came up once. This chain links TRBV7-3 with TRBJ2-1; a weak D match, TRBD1 (5 bases). This CDR3 contains 15 residues. Per germline, CDR1 SGHTA and CDR2 FQGTGA. Trimming pared 1 base from V and 5 bases from J, leaving 12 bases between. Written as DNA, the CDR3 is TGTGCCAGCAGCTTAATGTGGGGCGCACACAATGAGCAGTTCTTC. This gives the protein CASSLMWGAHNEQFF.

The chain carries TRBV20-1 and TRBJ2-2; tentative D call: TRBD2 (6 bases). Germline CDR1 DFQATT, CDR2 SNEGSKA (reference sequence). The V and J ends lost 3 bases and 7 bases respectively, with 12 bases between them. The CDR3 length is 13 residues. The CDR3: CSASRGAGGELFF. The CDR3 DNA follows: TGCAGTGCTAGTCGCGGGGCGGGCGGGGAGCTGTTTTTT.

V is TRBV5-5 and J is TRBJ1-4; possibly TRBD1 for D (6 bases). Germline loops: CDR1 SGHKS, CDR2 YYEKEE (reference sequence). This CDR3 spans 14 amino acids. V was pared by 2 bases and J by 5 bases, with 10 bases between. As DNA, the CDR3 is TGTGCCAGCAGCTTTCAGGGACACAATGAAAAACTGTTTTTT. Translation gives CASSFQGHNEKLFF.

V and J are TRBV6-1 and TRBJ1-5; weak D call: TRBD1 (6 bases). The CDR3 is made up of 18 amino acids. CDR1 MNHNS and CDR2 SASEGT come from the germline V gene. Trimming removed 2 bases from V and 4 bases from J, with 21 bases in between. The DNA for the CDR3 is TGTGCCAGCAGTGAAAATTTAAGCTGGGCAGGGGCAAATCAGCCCCAGCATTTT. It specifies CASSENLSWAGANQPQHF.

V is TRBV5-1 and J is TRBJ2-2, with 7 bases aligning to TRBD1. Germline V gene sequence: CDR1 SGHRS, CDR2 YFSETQ. The CDR3 is 16 amino acids. Trimming cost V 4 bases and J 0 bases; bases outside gene matches: 6. In nucleotides, the CDR3 is TGCGCCAGCAGCATGGGGGACAGACCGAACACCGGGGAGCTGTTTTTT. Its translation: CASSMGDRPNTGELFF.

The rearrangement uses TRBV5-6 and TRBJ2-2, with 8 bases identical to TRBD2. With V trimmed by 7 bases and J by 9 bases, 17 bases remained unmatched. CDR3 length equals 16 residues. The germline V gene has CDR1 SGHDT and CDR2 YYEEEE. The CDR3 nucleotides are TGTGCCAGCCAATTACGAGGAGCGGGGGATCGGAGGGAGCTGTTTTTT. It codes for CASQLRGAGDRRELFF.

This clone was recorded at least ten times. This chain uses TRBV19 with TRBJ2-7; 12 nucleotides agree with TRBD1. V shed 4 bases and J 4 bases; nucleotides not matched to a gene: 2. Germline lookup yields CDR1 LNHDA and CDR2 SQIVND (reference sequence). The CDR3 has 14 residues. The CDR3 is CASSTGQGAYEQYF. The CDR3 DNA reads TGTGCCAGTAGTACGGGACAGGGGGCATACGAGCAGTACTTC.

The CDR3 sequence is CASSFLPGPSYNEQFF. The DNA of the CDR3 is TGTGCCAGTAGTTTCCTCCCAGGGCCCTCCTACAATGAGCAGTTCTTC. The rearrangement links TRBV19 to TRBJ2-1, with D tentatively TRBD1 (5 bases). CDR3 size: 16 residues. Germline CDR1 reads LNHDA; CDR2 reads SQIVND (reference sequence). V was pared by 5 bases and J by 0 bases, with 14 bases between.

The rearrangement links TRBV2 to TRBJ1-4; tentative D call: TRBD1 (6 bases). The V and J ends lost 4 bases and 7 bases respectively, with 13 bases between them. Per the germline V gene, CDR1 is SNHLY and CDR2 is FYNNEI. This CDR3 spans 14 amino acids. The CDR3 sequence: CASSGQGIGEKLFF. For the CDR3, the DNA is TGTGCCAGCAGTGGTCAGGGGATTGGTGAAAAACTGTTTTTT.

This chain connects TRBV7-9 to TRBJ2-1, with 11 bases matching TRBD2. V trimming: 4 bases; J trimming: 7 bases; junction bases outside the gene matches: 12. The CDR3 contains 17 residues. CDR1 is SEHNR, CDR2 FQNEAQ, per germline (reference sequence). As DNA, the CDR3 is TGTGCCAGCAGCTCCTTAGCGGGAGGGCCTTCTTTGAATGAGCAGTTCTTC. Amino acid sequence: CASSSLAGGPSLNEQFF. Combining the CDR3 with reference TRBV7-9 and TRBJ2-1 gives the whole variable domain DTGVSQNPRHKITKRGQNVTFRCDPISEHNRLYWYRQTLGQGPEFLTYFQNEAQLEKSRLLSDRFSAERPKGSFSTLEIQRTEQGDSAMYLCASSSLAGGPSLNEQFFGPGTRLTVL.

For the CDR3, the DNA is TGTGCCAGTCAGGGCTCTGGAAACACCATATATTTT. The encoded protein is CASQGSGNTIYF. J is TRBJ1-3 and V is TRBV13; tentatively, D is TRBD1 (5 bases). CDR1 and CDR2 from the germline V gene are PRHDT and FYEKMQ (reference sequence). The CDR3 has 12 amino acids. V lost 9 bases and J lost 0, with 6 bases in between.

V is TRBV6-5 and J is TRBJ1-5; 8 nucleotides line up with TRBD1. Germline assignment: CDR1 MNHEY and CDR2 SVGAGI. Trimming at V came to 4 bases and at J to 3 bases, leaving 2 bases not matched to a gene. This CDR3 has 14 residues. Here the CDR3 reads CASSLTGDNQPQHF. The CDR3 DNA reads as TGTGCCAGCAGTTTGACAGGGGACAATCAGCCCCAGCATTTT.

This clone was seen a few times. This chain joins TRBV27 and TRBJ2-1, with 10 bases aligning to TRBD2. Trimming took 4 bases from V and 8 from J; bases not matched to a gene: 14. CDR1 and CDR2 (germline): MNHEY, SMNVEV (reference sequence). The CDR3 has 17 residues. As DNA, the CDR3 is TGTGCCAGCAGTTCGATAAAAGCGGGAGGGCCGGGCCATGAGCAGTTCTTC. This gives the protein CASSSIKAGGPGHEQFF.